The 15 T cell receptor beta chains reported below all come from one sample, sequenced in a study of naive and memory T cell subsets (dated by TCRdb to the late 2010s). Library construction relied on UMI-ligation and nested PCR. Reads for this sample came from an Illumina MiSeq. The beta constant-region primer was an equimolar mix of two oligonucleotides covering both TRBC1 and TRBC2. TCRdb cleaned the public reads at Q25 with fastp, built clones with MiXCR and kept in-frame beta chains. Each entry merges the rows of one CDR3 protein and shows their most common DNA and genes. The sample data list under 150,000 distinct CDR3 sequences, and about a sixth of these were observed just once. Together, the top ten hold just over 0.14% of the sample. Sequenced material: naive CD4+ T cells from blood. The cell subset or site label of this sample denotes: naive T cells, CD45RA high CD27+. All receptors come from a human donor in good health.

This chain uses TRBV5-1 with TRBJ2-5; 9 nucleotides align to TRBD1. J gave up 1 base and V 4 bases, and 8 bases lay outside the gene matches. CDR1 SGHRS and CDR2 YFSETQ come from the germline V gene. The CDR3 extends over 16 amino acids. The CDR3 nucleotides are TGCGCCAGCAGCCAAACAGGGGGCCCCGTCCAAGAGACCCAGTACTTC. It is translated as CASSQTGGPVQETQYF.

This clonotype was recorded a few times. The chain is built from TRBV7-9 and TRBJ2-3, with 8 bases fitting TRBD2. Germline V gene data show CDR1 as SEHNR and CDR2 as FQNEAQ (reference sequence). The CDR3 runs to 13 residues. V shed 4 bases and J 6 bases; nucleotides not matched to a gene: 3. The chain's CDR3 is CASSSGTRDTQYF. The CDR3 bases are TGTGCCAGCAGCTCGGGGACTAGGGATACGCAGTATTTT.

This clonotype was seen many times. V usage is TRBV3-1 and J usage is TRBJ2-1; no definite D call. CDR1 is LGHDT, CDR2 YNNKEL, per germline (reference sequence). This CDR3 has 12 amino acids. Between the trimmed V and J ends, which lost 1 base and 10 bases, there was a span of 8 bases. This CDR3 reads CASSQGPPEQFF. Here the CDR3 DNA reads TGTGCCAGCAGCCAAGGCCCCCCCGAGCAGTTCTTC.

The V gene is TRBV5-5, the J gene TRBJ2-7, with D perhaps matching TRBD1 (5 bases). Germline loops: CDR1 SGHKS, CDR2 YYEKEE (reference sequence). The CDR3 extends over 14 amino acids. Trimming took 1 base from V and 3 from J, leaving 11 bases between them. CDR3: CASSLRQGLYEQYF. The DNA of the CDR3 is TGTGCCAGCAGCTTGCGCCAGGGTCTCTACGAGCAGTACTTC.

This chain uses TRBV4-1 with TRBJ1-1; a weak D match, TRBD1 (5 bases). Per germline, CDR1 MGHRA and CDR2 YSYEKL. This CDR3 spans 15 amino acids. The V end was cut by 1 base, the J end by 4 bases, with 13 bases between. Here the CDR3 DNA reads TGCGCCAGCAGCCAAGGAAGGACAAGGGGCACTGAAGCTTTCTTT. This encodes CASSQGRTRGTEAFF.

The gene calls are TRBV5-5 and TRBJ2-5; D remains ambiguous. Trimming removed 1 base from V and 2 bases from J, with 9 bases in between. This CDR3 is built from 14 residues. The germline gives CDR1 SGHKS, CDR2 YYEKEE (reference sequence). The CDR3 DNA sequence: TGTGCCAGCAGCTTGAGTGTATCGCAAGAGACCCAGTACTTC. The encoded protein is CASSLSVSQETQYF.

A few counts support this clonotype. The CDR3 loop is CASSRTVETQYF. The DNA of the CDR3 is TGTGCCAGCAGCCGGACAGTTGAGACCCAGTACTTC. V is TRBV7-9 and J is TRBJ2-5; D perhaps matches TRBD1 (6 bases). The germline V and J ends were trimmed by 5 bases and 5 bases, with 9 bases remaining between them. CDR1 is SEHNR and CDR2 is FQNEAQ in the germline V gene (reference sequence). This CDR3 region has 12 residues.

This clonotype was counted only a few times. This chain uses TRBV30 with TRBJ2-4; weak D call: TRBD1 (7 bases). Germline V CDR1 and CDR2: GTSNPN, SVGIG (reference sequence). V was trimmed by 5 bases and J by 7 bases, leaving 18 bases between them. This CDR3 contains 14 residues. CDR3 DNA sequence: TGTGCCTGGTCAACAAAACAGGGGAGGAACATTCAGTACTTC. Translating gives CAWSTKQGRNIQYF.

DNA for the CDR3: TGTGCCAGCAGTCGTCCGACAGGGAACACTGAAGCTTTCTTT. Protein product: CASSRPTGNTEAFF. V usage is TRBV6-6 and J usage is TRBJ1-1, with D possibly TRBD1 on 6 matching bases. Germline V gives CDR1 MNHNY, CDR2 SVGAGI (reference sequence). V lost 5 bases to trimming and J lost 1 base, with 11 bases between them. CDR3 size: 14 residues.

This CDR3 is CASRGTKTGTYEQYF. The CDR3 DNA reads TGTGCCAGTAGAGGGACCAAGACAGGGACCTACGAGCAGTACTTC. This rearrangement joins TRBV19 to TRBJ2-7; 7 nucleotides agree with TRBD1. This CDR3 comprises 15 residues. V lost 6 bases and J lost 2; bases outside the gene matches: 10. CDR1 is LNHDA and CDR2 is SQIVND in the germline V gene (reference sequence). The full variable domain, its missing parts supplied by reference TRBV19 and TRBJ2-7, is DGGITQSPKYLFRKEGQNVTLSCEQNLNHDAMYWYRQDPGQGLRLIYYSQIVNDFQKGDIAEGYSVSREKKESFPLTVTSAQKNPTAFYLCASRGTKTGTYEQYFGPGTRLTVT.

CDR3 nucleotide sequence: TGCAGCGTTGAAGTGGGGCAGGGTTGGACTGAAGCTTTCTTT. Translated: CSVEVGQGWTEAFF. This chain connects TRBV29-1 to TRBJ1-1, with a weak D call TRBD1 (5 bases). V lost 1 base to trimming and J lost 5 bases, with 14 bases between them. CDR1 is SQVTM and CDR2 is ANQGSEA in the germline V gene. The CDR3 is 14 residues long.

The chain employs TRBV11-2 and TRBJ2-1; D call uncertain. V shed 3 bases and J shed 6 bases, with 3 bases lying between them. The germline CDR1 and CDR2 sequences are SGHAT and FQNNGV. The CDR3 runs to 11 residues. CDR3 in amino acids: CASSFSNEQFF. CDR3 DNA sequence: TGTGCCAGCAGCTTCAGCAATGAGCAGTTCTTC.

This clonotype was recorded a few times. CDR3 coding DNA: TGTGCCAGCAGCCAAGCTCATGGCTACACCTTC. Its protein is CASSQAHGYTF. V gene TRBV3-1 combines with J gene TRBJ1-2; D not resolved. The V and J ends lost 1 base and 6 bases respectively, with 3 bases between them. Germline V CDR1 and CDR2: LGHDT, YNNKEL (reference sequence). The CDR3 is made up of 11 amino acids.

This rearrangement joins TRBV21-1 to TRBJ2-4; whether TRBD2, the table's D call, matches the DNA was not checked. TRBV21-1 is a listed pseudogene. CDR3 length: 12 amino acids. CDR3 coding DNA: TGTGCCAGCAGCCGGGACTCCAACATTCAGTACTTC. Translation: CASSRDSNIQYF.

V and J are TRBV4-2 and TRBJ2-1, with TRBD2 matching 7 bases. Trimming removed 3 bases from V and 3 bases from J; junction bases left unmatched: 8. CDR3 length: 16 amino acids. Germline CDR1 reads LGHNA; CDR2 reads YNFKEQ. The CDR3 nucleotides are TGTGCCAGCAGCCATGACCGGGACTATAACTACAATGAGCAGTTCTTC. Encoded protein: CASSHDRDYNYNEQFF.